This TCR beta chain was observed in a study of shared clonotypes between healthy human individuals. Study-wide background: Three CD4 naive, three CD4 memory, two CD8 naive and one CD8 memory plate were used per donor.

Method: immunoSEQ multiplex PCR; TCRdb's copy keeps in-frame clones and lacks some. The sample consists of approximately 2.4 million clones, approximately 94% of them appearing once. This CDR3 contains 11 residues. The germline V and J ends were trimmed by 0 bases and 4 bases, with 0 bases remaining between them. Germline V CDR1 and CDR2: SEHNR, FQNEAQ (reference sequence). This clone was counted a few times. At the DNA level, this CDR3 is encoded by other sequences in the same sample as well. Every donor was a Caucasian adult from Nashville, Tennessee. Partitioning of CD4+ cells yielded a CD45RA+ naive subset and a CD45RA-negative memory subset.

This receptor was obtained from a man in his late teens or twenties in good health. V usage is TRBV7-9 and J usage is TRBJ1-2; D not certain. Sample: naive CD4+ T cells sorted from blood. Subset: CD45RA+ positively selected. The CDR3 region is CASSLAYGYTF. In DNA form, the CDR3 reads TGTGCCAGCAGCTTAGCCTATGGCTACACCTTC.